These T cell receptor beta chains were read from a single sample in a study of Graves' ophthalmopathy and Graves' hyperthyroidism. TCRdb fed the multiplex PCR reads into MiXCR, producing one record per CDR3 protein. Among more than 150,000 distinct CDR3 sequences listed, more than 30% were seen once. The sequenced sample was peripheral blood. The source of these receptors is a woman in her thirties or forties with Graves' ophthalmopathy. The conserved cysteine and the conserved F or W are not part of the CDR3 here. Clone size appears in some rows only: once, few, many, or a class for an expanded clone.

NA,TRBJ1-1,TRBV6-2/TRBV6-3,ASRQTGMVGTEAF
NA,TRBJ2-7,TRBV20-1,SANGQGSLLEQY
many,TRBJ1-5,TRBV7-6,ASSLAPAQPQH
many,TRBJ2-7,TRBV24-1,ATRTVYEQY
many,TRBJ1-3,TRBV28,ASSVPSGYSGNTIY
many,TRBJ2-2,TRBV9,ASSSHGGELF
few,TRBJ1-1,TRBV24-1,ATSDAYSTEAF
NA,TRBJ1-1,TRBV6-1,ASRGQWAPLAEAF
many,TRBJ1-2,TRBV7-9,ASSLEGFSYGYT
many,TRBJ1-5,TRBV19,ASSISGRDQPQH
NA,TRBJ2-7,TRBV11-3,ASSLGGGVGYEQY
many,TRBJ2-7,TRBV7-2,ASSPWSREYEQY
few,TRBJ1-1,TRBV6-1,ASSVDRYTEAF
few,TRBJ1-6,TRBV7-2,ASSLTGTGTSPLH
NA,TRBJ2-7,TRBV11-2,ASSLGAGGPYEQY
many,TRBJ2-3,TRBV29-1,SVEGFTDTQY
many,TRBJ2-7,TRBV15,ATSISTGTAYEQY
NA,TRBJ1-1,TRBV30,AWSHGAVTEAF
NA,TRBJ2-7,TRBV28,ASRGLVSPYEQY
many,TRBJ1-1,TRBV11-1,ASSFRTARRGTEAF
many,TRBJ1-1,TRBV7-2,ANSLAFRTEAF
few,TRBJ1-1,TRBV28,ASSLERDTEAF
many,TRBJ2-7,TRBV5-1,ASSLISRQPNYEQY
NA,TRBJ2-7,TRBV18,ASSPLAAYEQY
many,TRBJ2-7,TRBV19,ASSIKGSGGYEQY
once,TRBJ1-5,TRBV12-3/TRBV12-4,ASSLSPRSYQPQH
NA,TRBJ1-1,TRBV6-1,ASRGPSLEAF
many,TRBJ1-1,TRBV12-3/TRBV12-4,ASSPSTANTEAF
many,TRBJ2-7,TRBV28,ASSPGTSGTYEQY
many,TRBJ1-1,TRBV6-5,ASRRGPTEAF
many,TRBJ2-5,TRBV20-1,SARLAAIQETQY
many,TRBJ1-5,TRBV4-1,ASSQRGEGNSQPQH
many,TRBJ2-5,TRBV6-1,ASRTAPRDSLGTQY
many,TRBJ2-5,TRBV5-6,ASSLINRGLGETQY
NA,TRBJ2-7,TRBV6-2/TRBV6-3,ASSYHGQGLSSGPYEQY
NA,TRBJ2-7,TRBV28,ASSSGGGGDWNEQY
NA,TRBJ2-2,TRBV7-8,ASNPAGGTNTGELF
many,TRBJ1-1,TRBV12-3/TRBV12-4,ASSLQGHLNTEAF
many,TRBJ1-2,TRBV12-3/TRBV12-4,ASSPRTNYGYT
many,TRBJ1-2,TRBV29-1,SVRTDNYGYT
many,TRBJ1-2,TRBV28,ASSSSGTGEANYGYT
NA,TRBJ2-7,TRBV6-1,ASSFTTSYRYEQY
many,TRBJ1-1,TRBV12-3/TRBV12-4,ASRNRLPGQANTEAF
many,TRBJ2-5,TRBV29-1,SAEGGALETQY
many,TRBJ1-1,TRBV3-1,ASSQGLSGLSEAF
many,TRBJ2-5,TRBV12-3/TRBV12-4,ASSFARVETQY
NA,TRBJ1-5,TRBV6-1,ASSSGVRTGNQPQH
many,TRBJ1-1,TRBV27,ASSLMSGVNTEAF
NA,TRBJ2-7,TRBV29-1,SVAGQGYEQY
many,TRBJ1-1,TRBV20-1,SADRGISEAF
few,TRBJ1-1,TRBV28,ASSTPNRSAF